These 31 T cell receptor beta chains originate from one sample sequenced in a study of shared clonotypes between healthy human individuals. Sequencing was performed with immunoSEQ multiplex PCR; in TCRdb, only in-frame clones are kept and a portion is missing. The profile covers hundreds of thousands of clones, with more than 70% appearing a single time and about 11% taken by the ten largest. Source material: PBMCs. The receptors were sampled from a woman in her thirties or forties in good health. Some clones in this sample may be carry-over from other donors' samples.

This chain links TRBV28 with TRBJ2-7, with D perhaps matching TRBD2 (6 bases). Trimming removed 2 bases from V and 0 bases from J, with 11 bases in between. CDR1 is MDHEN and CDR2 is SYDVKM in the germline V gene. The length of the CDR3 is 15 residues. CDR3 coding DNA: TGTGCCAGCAGTTTACTAGCGACAACCTCCTACGAGCAGTACTTC. Amino acids: CASSLLATTSYEQYF.

A word on this clone: An end of the junction does not agree with germline; a read error may underlie this. The chain links TRBV29-1 to TRBJ1-3, with D possibly matching TRBD1 (6 bases). CDR1 is SQVTM and CDR2 is ANQGSEA in the germline V gene. The CDR3 has 13 residues. The DNA of the CDR3 is TGCAGCGGTGGTAGGACAGACGGAAACACCACATATTTT. This sequence encodes CSGGRTDGNTTYF.

This clone occurred many times. The gene calls are TRBV29-1 and TRBJ2-5, with 10 bases matching TRBD1. TRBJ2-7 explains the end of the DNA better; the J call may be wrong. The CDR3 extends over 15 amino acids. Germline CDR1 SQVTM, CDR2 ANQGSEA. In DNA form, the CDR3 reads TGCAGCGTTGAAGCCCGGGACAGGGGTTTCAACGAGCAGTACTTC. Its protein is CSVEARDRGFNEQYF.

The chain uses TRBV29-1 and TRBJ2-1; 10 bases align to TRBD2. After removal of 4 bases from V and 0 bases from J, the junction contained 3 bases not matched to a gene. The length of the CDR3 is 15 residues. Germline assignment: CDR1 SQVTM and CDR2 ANQGSEA. The CDR3 DNA sequence: TGCAGCGTTGTAGCGGGAGGCCTCTCCTACAATGAGCAGTTCTTC. It specifies CSVVAGGLSYNEQFF.

This clone was picked up one time. This rearrangement joins TRBV28 to TRBJ1-4; D is unresolved. The V end was cut by 1 base, the J end by 7 bases, with 13 bases between. The CDR3 length is 15 residues. CDR1 MDHEN and CDR2 SYDVKM come from the germline V gene. CDR3 bases: TGTGCCAGCAGTTTATCCGGACGTTACGGTGAAAAACTGTTTTTT. It yields the protein CASSLSGRYGEKLFF. Drawing the rest from reference TRBV28 and TRBJ1-4, the complete variable domain is DVKVTQSSRYLVKRTGEKVFLECVQDMDHENMFWYRQDPGLGLRLIYFSYDVKMKEKGDIPEGYSVSREKKERFSLILESASTNQTSMYLCASSLSGRYGEKLFFGSGTQLSVL.

In its sample, this clone was seen once. CDR3 in amino acids: CATMRQGHEQYF. The CDR3 region has the DNA TGTGCCACCATGAGACAGGGCCACGAGCAGTACTTC. The V and J genes are TRBV28 and TRBJ2-7, with 7 bases matching TRBD1. The germline V gene has CDR1 MDHEN and CDR2 SYDVKM. J lost 5 bases, V lost 10 bases, and 8 bases had no gene match. CDR3 size: 12 residues.

Regarding this clone: Other DNA sequences from this sample encode an identical CDR3 as well. This rearrangement joins TRBV6-1 to TRBJ2-1; weak D call: TRBD1 (5 bases). The germline V gene has CDR1 MNHNS and CDR2 SASEGT. CDR3 length equals 13 residues. Deletions cut 7 bases from V and 3 bases from J, with 10 bases between. The CDR3 nucleotides read TGTGCCAGCACCCCGACAGTCTACAATGAGCAGTTCTTC. It codes for CASTPTVYNEQFF.

Regarding this clone: A single base is all that separates this from a far larger clone, so a read error is likely. In this CDR3 the conserved last residue, phenylalanine or tryptophan, is missing, so a read error is likely. The chain couples TRBV4-1 to TRBJ1-5, with D possibly being TRBD1 (5 bases). The CDR3 contains 15 residues. Germline assignment: CDR1 MGHRA and CDR2 YSYEKL. Trimming shortened V by 1 base and J by 0 bases, and 7 bases separated the two germline ends. CDR3 residues: CASSQGQLSNQPQHL. The DNA of the CDR3 is TGCGCCAGCAGCCAAGGACAGCTTAGCAATCAGCCCCAGCATCTT.

This chain connects TRBV11-2 to TRBJ2-7; 9 nucleotides match TRBD1. The CDR3 spans 14 residues. Per germline, CDR1 SGHAT and CDR2 FQNNGV. V shed 1 base and J 3 bases; nucleotides not matched to a gene: 1. CDR3 in amino acids: CASSLAGQGYEQYF. CDR3 bases: TGTGCCAGCAGCTTAGCGGGACAGGGCTACGAGCAGTACTTC.

The count of this clone is one. CDR3 amino acids: CASSLDRAAGGPGELFF. DNA for the CDR3: TGTGCCAGCAGCTTAGATCGGGCAGCGGGAGGGCCTGGGGAGCTGTTTTTT. This chain joins TRBV11-2 and TRBJ2-2, with TRBD2 matching over 10 bases. The V and J ends lost 0 bases and 8 bases, in that order; junction bases with no gene match: 9. The CDR3 sequence is 17 residues long. CDR1 is SGHAT, CDR2 FQNNGV, per germline.

The chain has TRBV28 and TRBJ2-7; either TRBD1 or TRBD2 may supply D (6 bases each). Looked up from germline, CDR1 is MDHEN and CDR2 is SYDVKM. This CDR3 has 14 residues. Trimming removed 6 bases from V and 0 bases from J, with 12 bases in between. CDR3 amino acids: CASRGGQSSYEQYF. Here the CDR3 DNA reads TGTGCCAGCAGGGGAGGACAGAGCTCCTACGAGCAGTACTTC.

V gene TRBV2 combines with J gene TRBJ1-1; no firm D call. The CDR3 extends over 12 amino acids. CDR1 and CDR2 (germline): SNHLY, FYNNEI. V was clipped by 4 bases and J by 3 bases, with 6 bases between them. The CDR3 spells CASSVEDTEAFF. As DNA, the CDR3 is TGTGCCAGCAGTGTGGAGGACACTGAAGCTTTCTTT.

The table lists this clone with many counts. Other DNA sequences in this specimen translate into the identical CDR3. J is TRBJ1-1 and V is TRBV5-4, with TRBD1 as a possible D gene (5 bases). With 3 bases removed from V and 5 bases from J, the gap between germline ends came to 11 bases. Per germline, CDR1 SGHNT and CDR2 YYREEE (reference sequence). This CDR3 is 13 amino acids long. This CDR3 is CASSWARDTEAFF. CDR3 sequence (DNA): TGTGCCAGCAGCTGGGCCAGGGATACTGAAGCTTTCTTT.

This clone was picked up one time. J is TRBJ2-7 and V is TRBV6-6; tentatively, D is TRBD1 or TRBD2 (6 bases each). There are 15 residues in the CDR3. Germline-derived CDR1 and CDR2 are MNHNY and SVGAGI (reference sequence). V lost 6 bases to trimming and J lost 2 bases, with 17 bases between them. The chain's CDR3 is CASRDGGGTTYEQYF. The CDR3, as DNA: TGTGCCAGCAGAGACGGAGGGGGTACCACCTACGAGCAGTACTTC.

This clone was seen more than once but under ten times. V is TRBV2 and J is TRBJ1-5, with D possibly TRBD1 on 6 matching bases. Looked up from germline, CDR1 is SNHLY and CDR2 is FYNNEI. CDR3 length: 13 residues. Trimming removed 7 bases from V and 4 bases from J, with 11 bases in between. The CDR3 DNA is TGTGCCAGCAACTTGGACAGAAATCAGCCCCAGCATTTT. Translated: CASNLDRNQPQHF.

This chain connects TRBV18 to TRBJ1-3; 7 positions agree with TRBD1. CDR3 size: 14 residues. J gave up 3 bases and V 2 bases, and 1 base lay outside the gene matches. CDR1 and CDR2 (germline): KGHSH, LQKENI. The DNA for the CDR3 is TGTGCCAGCTCACCAAGGGGGCTTGGAAACACCATATATTTT. Translated, it gives CASSPRGLGNTIYF.

The rearrangement links TRBV11-3 to TRBJ2-5, with 10 bases identical to TRBD2. V shed 5 bases and J 5 bases; nucleotides not matched to a gene: 11. This CDR3 comprises 16 residues. Germline values: CDR1 SGHNT, CDR2 YENEEA. The CDR3 region is CASSPGTSAIGETQYF. For the CDR3, the DNA is TGTGCCAGCAGCCCCGGGACTAGCGCCATAGGGGAGACCCAGTACTTC.

The chain employs TRBV7-2 and TRBJ2-7; TRBD1 aligns across 7 bases. This CDR3 region has 14 residues. The V and J ends lost 5 bases and 0 bases, in that order; junction bases with no gene match: 4. The germline V gene has CDR1 SGHTA and CDR2 FQGNSA. This chain's CDR3 is CASSAQGSSYEQYF. The CDR3 DNA reads TGTGCCAGCAGCGCACAGGGGAGCTCCTACGAGCAGTACTTC. The complete variable domain, with remaining parts taken from reference TRBV7-2 and TRBJ2-7, reads GAGVSQSPSNKVTEKGKDVELRCDPISGHTALYWYRQSLGQGLEFLIYFQGNSAPDKSGLPSDRFSAERTGGSVSTLTIQRTQQEDSAVYLCASSAQGSSYEQYFGPGTRLTVT.

This chain uses TRBV2 with TRBJ2-7, with TRBD2 identical over 9 bases. Germline-derived CDR1 and CDR2 are SNHLY and FYNNEI. V trimming: 5 bases; J trimming: 5 bases; junction bases outside the gene matches: 7. CDR3 length equals 14 residues. DNA of the CDR3: TGTGCCAGCAGTTGGACTAGCGTAAGGAACGAGCAGTACTTC. Its translation is CASSWTSVRNEQYF.

The gene calls are TRBV11-2 and TRBJ2-4, with 8 bases that match TRBD1. CDR3 length: 15 amino acids. Germline CDR1 reads SGHAT; CDR2 reads FQNNGV. With 1 base clipped from V and 9 bases from J, the junction kept 8 bases outside the gene matches. The CDR3 sequence: CASSLGTGPGIIQYF. The CDR3 DNA reads TGTGCCAGCAGCTTAGGGACAGGGCCAGGTATCATTCAGTACTTC.

Only one count was recorded for this clone. The rearrangement links TRBV5-1 to TRBJ2-7; D is unresolved. The germline gives CDR1 SGHRS, CDR2 YFSETQ. This CDR3 spans 17 amino acids. V lost 1 base and J 5 bases, leaving 22 bases between the germline ends. In DNA, the CDR3 is TGCGCCAGCAGCTTGTACCGTAATCAGGACCTAGACCACGAGCAGTACTTC. It is translated as CASSLYRNQDLDHEQYF.

This clone was detected a few times. This sequence joins TRBV29-1 and TRBJ2-1; D gene unclear. This CDR3 is built from 10 residues. The V end was cut by 4 bases, the J end by 8 bases, with 6 bases between. Germline-derived CDR1 and CDR2 are SQVTM and ANQGSEA. Here the CDR3 DNA reads TGCAGCGTTGGCGGCTATGAGCAGTTCTTC. This translates into CSVGGYEQFF.

Points on this clone: This sample also contains other DNA sequences that code for the same CDR3. The chain couples TRBV6-5 to TRBJ2-3, with 9 bases fitting TRBD1. With V trimmed by 4 bases and J by 3 bases, 5 bases remained unmatched. The CDR3 runs 15 residues. CDR1 and CDR2 from the germline V gene are MNHEY and SVGAGI. As DNA, the CDR3 is TGTGCCAGCAGTTCGCCGGGACAGGGAACAGATACGCAGTATTTT. This gives the protein CASSSPGQGTDTQYF.

This chain connects TRBV21-1 to TRBJ2-2; the DNA was not used to check the table's D call, TRBD2. TRBV21-1 has pseudogene status. The CDR3 runs to 15 residues. The CDR3 loop reads CASRSPREDTGELFF. CDR3 coding DNA: TGTGCCAGCAGGAGTCCCAGGGAGGACACCGGGGAGCTGTTTTTT.

A word on this clone: Only one base separates this from a far larger clonotype, so it likely reflects a read error. The gene calls are TRBV18 and TRBJ1-1; TRBD1 matches at 9 bases. Per germline, CDR1 KGHSH and CDR2 LQKENI. This CDR3 has 14 amino acids. The CDR3 is CAGSLGQGHTEAFF. As DNA, the CDR3 is TGTGCCGGCTCACTGGGACAGGGACACACTGAAGCTTTCTTT.

V usage is TRBV7-9 and J usage is TRBJ2-1, with 7 nucleotides matching TRBD2. This CDR3 comprises 14 residues. Germline V CDR1 and CDR2: SEHNR, FQNEAQ (reference sequence). Unmatched junction bases numbered 6, after V lost 5 bases and J lost 5 bases. The CDR3 reads CASSHGLVDNEQFF. CDR3 DNA: TGTGCCAGCAGCCACGGACTAGTAGACAATGAGCAGTTCTTC.

With regard to this clone: This sample also contains other DNA sequences that code for the same CDR3. The chain joins TRBV6-5 to TRBJ1-6, with D hard to call. The V and J ends lost 2 bases and 7 bases respectively, with 12 bases between them. This CDR3 comprises 15 residues. Germline V gene lookup returns CDR1 MNHEY and CDR2 SVGAGI. For the CDR3, the DNA is TGTGCCAGCAGTTACGCCGGGCAGGCAAATTCACCCCTCCACTTT. Translating gives CASSYAGQANSPLHF.

This chain joins TRBV5-4 and TRBJ1-4; TRBD1 matches at 8 bases. V lost 3 bases to trimming and J lost 7 bases; unmatched junction nucleotides: 2. CDR1 SGHNT and CDR2 YYREEE come from the germline V gene (reference sequence). There are 13 residues in the CDR3. The DNA of the CDR3 is TGTGCCAGCAGCTGGGGGACAGGTGAAAAACTGTTTTTT. Amino acids: CASSWGTGEKLFF.

The CDR3 loop is CASSSLAGGETQYF. The DNA for the CDR3 is TGTGCCAGCAGTTCACTAGCGGGAGGAGAGACCCAGTACTTC. This rearrangement joins TRBV28 to TRBJ2-5, with 12 bases aligning to TRBD2. The CDR3 is 14 residues long. Unmatched junction bases numbered 1, after V lost 4 bases and J lost 4 bases. The germline V gene has CDR1 MDHEN and CDR2 SYDVKM.

This chain connects TRBV19 to TRBJ1-1, with a weak D call TRBD1 (5 bases). Germline assignment: CDR1 LNHDA and CDR2 SQIVND (reference sequence). This CDR3 comprises 15 residues. Trimming shortened V by 8 bases and J by 2 bases, and 18 bases separated the two germline ends. CDR3 coding DNA: TGTGCCAGTGGAATCCTGGGCCAGGGTAACACTGAAGCTTTCTTT. It is translated as CASGILGQGNTEAFF. Complete variable domain (other parts from reference TRBV19 and TRBJ1-1): DGGITQSPKYLFRKEGQNVTLSCEQNLNHDAMYWYRQDPGQGLRLIYYSQIVNDFQKGDIAEGYSVSREKKESFPLTVTSAQKNPTAFYLCASGILGQGNTEAFFGQGTRLTVV.

This clone has just one count. The sample holds other DNA sequences that translate to the same CDR3. This chain uses TRBV9 with TRBJ2-3, with 15 positions matching TRBD2. The CDR3 loop spans 17 amino acids. Germline trimming cut 4 bases from V and 2 bases from J; bases unmatched to any gene: 5. Germline V gives CDR1 SGDLS, CDR2 YYNGEE. The CDR3 region has the DNA TGTGCCAGCAGCCCCCGGACTAGCGGGAGGGCCACAGATACGCAGTATTTT. The encoded protein is CASSPRTSGRATDTQYF.